This TCR beta chain was captured by sequencing in a study of cytomegalovirus exposure and HLA in healthy donors. Across the whole study: The approximately 110 validation repertoires used the same platform as the 650 to 800 first-cohort repertoires, a later analysis reported.

Produced via immunoSEQ multiplex PCR; TCRdb's table is partial and in-frame only. The data contain some 220,000 clones, about nine tenths of them singletons. V lost 4 bases to trimming and J lost 7 bases; unmatched junction nucleotides: 13. Germline loops: CDR1 LNHDA, CDR2 SQIVND (reference sequence). The CDR3 covers 15 residues. V and J are TRBV19 and TRBJ2-7; 7 nucleotides agree with TRBD1. Sequenced material: PBMCs. This TCR came from a woman aged 18 to 35 in good health and CMV-seronegative. DNA of the CDR3: TGTGCCAGTAGTACTTACAGGGGCAATTGGTATGAGCAGTACTTC. Translated: CASSTYRGNWYEQYF.